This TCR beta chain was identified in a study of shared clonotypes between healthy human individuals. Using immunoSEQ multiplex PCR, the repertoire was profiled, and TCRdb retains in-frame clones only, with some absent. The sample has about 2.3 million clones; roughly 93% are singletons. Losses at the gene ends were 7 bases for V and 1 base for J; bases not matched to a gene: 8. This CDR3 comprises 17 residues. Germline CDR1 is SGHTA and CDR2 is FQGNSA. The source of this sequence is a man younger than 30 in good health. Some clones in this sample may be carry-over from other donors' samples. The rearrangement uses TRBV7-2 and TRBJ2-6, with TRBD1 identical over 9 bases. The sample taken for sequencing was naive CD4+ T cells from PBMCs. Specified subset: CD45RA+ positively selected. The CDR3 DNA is TGTGCCAGCATTAGGGACAGGGTAGTGTCTGGGGCCAACGTCCTGACTTTC. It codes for CASIRDRVVSGANVLTF.